A single sample gave rise to the 13 T cell receptor beta chains below, sequenced in a study of cytomegalovirus exposure and HLA in healthy donors. The PCR ran on 60 Vbeta and 13 Jbeta primers. This table comes from immunoSEQ multiplex PCR, and its TCRdb copy is limited to in-frame clones, with some not included. The table shows 70,000 to 95,000 clones, with around 80% occurring only once. Material: PBMCs. The receptors here all came from a man aged 18-30 years in good health and CMV-seronegative.

The V gene is TRBV30, the J gene TRBJ1-5; D possibly corresponds to TRBD1 (5 bases). Germline lookup yields CDR1 GTSNPN and CDR2 SVGIG (reference sequence). The ends were cut back, 2 bases at V and 3 bases at J, with 8 bases in the middle. The CDR3 is 13 amino acids. CDR3 DNA: TGTGCCTGGAGTTCAGGGCCCAATCAGCCCCAGCATTTT. Translated: CAWSSGPNQPQHF. Looking up the rest from reference TRBV30 and TRBJ1-5 gives the full variable domain: SQTIHQWPATLVQPVGSPLSLECTVEGTSNPNLYWYRQAAGRGLQLLFYSVGIGQISSEVPQNLSASRPQDRQFILSSKKLLLSDSGFYLCAWSSGPNQPQHFGDGTRLSIL.

This sequence joins TRBV23-1 and TRBJ2-7, with D uncertain. TRBV23-1 is marked as an open reading frame, function uncertain. Trimming left V 2 bases short and J 4 bases short, with 18 bases between. This CDR3 has 16 amino acids. CDR3 loop: CASSQPTEYVSYEQYF. The CDR3 DNA is TGCGCCAGCAGTCAACCAACAGAATATGTCAGTTACGAGCAGTACTTC.

This rearrangement joins TRBV5-5 to TRBJ1-1; perhaps TRBD1 as D (6 bases). CDR1 is SGHKS and CDR2 is YYEKEE in the germline V gene (reference sequence). The ends were cut back, 0 bases at V and 4 bases at J, with 19 bases in the middle. This CDR3 comprises 17 residues. The CDR3: CASSLAGAGAVITEAFF. The CDR3 DNA reads as TGTGCCAGCAGCTTGGCCGGGGCGGGGGCGGTCATCACTGAAGCTTTCTTT.

The V gene is TRBV6-6, the J gene TRBJ1-5, with 7 positions matching TRBD1. This CDR3 comprises 16 residues. CDR1 is MNHNY and CDR2 is SVGAGI in the germline V gene (reference sequence). Unmatched junction bases numbered 11, after V lost 5 bases and J lost 4 bases. The CDR3 region has the DNA TGTGCCAGCAGTAGGACCGACAGGGTTCTGAATCAGCCCCAGCATTTT. It translates to CASSRTDRVLNQPQHF.

The rearrangement joins TRBV7-3 to TRBJ2-3; 7 bases line up with TRBD1. Germline CDR1 and CDR2: SGHTA and FQGTGA. Trimming cost V 2 bases and J 2 bases; bases outside gene matches: 7. The CDR3 is 16 amino acids. The CDR3 nucleotides are TGTGCCAGCAGCTTAGGCCGGGACAGATTCACAGATACGCAGTATTTT. Encoded protein: CASSLGRDRFTDTQYF.

With regard to this clone: Other DNA sequences from this sample encode an identical CDR3 as well. The chain combines TRBV5-1 with TRBJ2-5; no clear D gene. Trimming cost V 4 bases and J 2 bases, with 3 bases left between them. CDR3 size: 11 residues. Germline CDR1 is SGHRS and CDR2 is YFSETQ. DNA for the CDR3: TGCGCCAGCAGCCTGCAAGAGACCCAGTACTTC. Translation gives CASSLQETQYF.

The V and J genes are TRBV6-5 and TRBJ2-5, with D maybe TRBD1 (7 bases). Germline V gene lookup returns CDR1 MNHEY and CDR2 SVGAGI. The CDR3 has 16 residues. The V gene lost 0 bases and the J gene lost 5 bases, with 16 bases spanning the gap. The CDR3 sequence: CASSYSRRGEGETQYF. The DNA for the CDR3 is TGTGCCAGCAGTTACTCGCGCAGGGGGGAAGGGGAGACCCAGTACTTC.

This rearrangement joins TRBV30 to TRBJ1-4; perhaps TRBD1 as D (5 bases). From germline, CDR1 is GTSNPN and CDR2 SVGIG (reference sequence). V gave up 2 bases and J gave up 8 bases, with 12 bases separating them. This CDR3 spans 13 amino acids. The CDR3 nucleotides are TGTGCCTGGAGTCGCCAGGGAGGGGAAAAACTGTTTTTT. Residues: CAWSRQGGEKLFF.

V gene TRBV14 combines with J gene TRBJ2-3; TRBD2 aligns across 11 bases. V lost 0 bases, J lost 4 bases, and 6 bases stayed unmatched. CDR1 SGHDN and CDR2 FVKESK come from the germline V gene. The CDR3 has 17 residues. Here the CDR3 reads CASSQDFSGGASDTQYF. The CDR3 region has the DNA TGTGCCAGCAGCCAAGATTTTAGCGGGGGGGCATCAGATACGCAGTATTTT.

This clone has a handful of counts. The J gene is TRBJ2-1, the V gene TRBV6-4, with a weak D call TRBD2 (5 bases). CDR1 and CDR2 (germline): MRHNA, SNTAGT. This CDR3 has 17 amino acids. The V end lost 5 bases, the J end lost 8 bases, and 25 bases lay between the germline ends. Here the CDR3 reads CASSNYGKSGPLDEQFF. As DNA, the CDR3 is TGTGCCAGCAGTAATTACGGGAAATCGGGCCCGCTCGATGAGCAGTTCTTC.

The V call is TRBV6-1, the J call TRBJ1-2; 10 nucleotides match TRBD1. The V segment lost 8 bases and the J segment 2 bases; nucleotides outside the gene matches: 8. Germline V CDR1 and CDR2: MNHNS, SASEGT. The CDR3 is 15 residues long. CDR3 sequence (DNA): TGTGCCAGCGTACTTCCGGGACAGGGGAACTATGGCTACACCTTC. It yields the protein CASVLPGQGNYGYTF.

The V and J genes are TRBV7-6 and TRBJ2-2; 8 bases match TRBD1. The CDR3 covers 16 residues. Trimming at V came to 4 bases and at J to 7 bases, leaving 11 bases not matched to a gene. Germline CDR1 SGHVS, CDR2 FNYEAQ. CDR3 loop: CASSSQGAPEDGELFF. CDR3 DNA: TGTGCCAGCAGCTCCCAGGGGGCGCCTGAGGACGGGGAGCTGTTTTTT. The full variable domain, with the rest looked up from reference TRBV7-6 and TRBJ2-2, is GAGVSQSPRYKVTKRGQDVALRCDPISGHVSLYWYRQALGQGPEFLTYFNYEAQQDKSGLPNDRFSAERPEGSISTLTIQRTEQRDSAMYRCASSSQGAPEDGELFFGEGSRLTVL.

The chain employs TRBV10-2 and TRBJ2-3; maybe TRBD1 (5 bases). Germline V gene data show CDR1 as WSHSY and CDR2 as SAAADI. Trimming removed 11 bases from V and 4 bases from J, with 16 bases in between. The CDR3 spans 13 residues. The CDR3 loop reads CASGWGPSDTQYF. The CDR3 DNA reads as TGCGCCTCAGGGTGGGGCCCCTCAGATACGCAGTATTTT.